Each of the 17 T cell receptor beta chains below was sequenced from the same sample in a study of shared clonotypes between healthy human individuals. Repertoires were generated with immunoSEQ multiplex PCR, while TCRdb's copy carries only in-frame clones and drops some. This sample has more than 850,000 clones, with about 80% found just once. The sample consisted of memory CD4+ T cells from PBMCs. The subset here: CD45RA-negative fraction. The receptors shown here come from a young man in good health. Some clones in this sample may be carry-over from other donors' samples.

The rearrangement joins TRBV7-8 to TRBJ2-6; D gene unclear. V shed 5 bases and J shed 2 bases, with 4 bases lying between them. CDR3 length equals 13 residues. Germline values: CDR1 SGHVS, CDR2 FQNEAQ. The CDR3 region is CASSPPGANVLTF. The CDR3 region has the DNA TGTGCCAGCAGCCCGCCTGGGGCCAACGTCCTGACTTTC.

The rearrangement links TRBV11-2 to TRBJ2-7, with D possibly being TRBD1 (6 bases). Trimming took 5 bases from V and 0 from J, leaving 17 bases between them. The V gene's germline CDR1 is SGHAT and CDR2 FQNNGV. The CDR3 has 16 residues. This chain's CDR3 is CASSLPGQRSSYEQYF. The DNA for the CDR3 is TGTGCCAGCAGCCTACCAGGACAGCGAAGCTCCTACGAGCAGTACTTC.

This rearrangement joins TRBV14 to TRBJ1-1; D is possibly TRBD1 (6 bases). CDR3 length equals 16 residues. V lost 5 bases to trimming and J lost 5 bases, with 21 bases between them. The germline gives CDR1 SGHDN, CDR2 FVKESK. Here the CDR3 DNA reads TGTGCCAGCAGCAACCGACTGGGCAGGGGAACGACTGAAGCTTTCTTT. This encodes CASSNRLGRGTTEAFF.

The chain employs TRBV28 and TRBJ2-7; either TRBD1 or TRBD2 may supply D (6 bases each). CDR3 length equals 15 residues. V was pared by 7 bases and J by 5 bases, with 21 bases between. CDR1 and CDR2 from the germline V gene are MDHEN and SYDVKM. CDR3 in amino acids: CASTIGGSVFNEQYF. CDR3 DNA: TGTGCCAGCACCATAGGGGGGAGCGTTTTCAACGAGCAGTACTTC.

This chain links TRBV5-6 with TRBJ2-3; 7 bases match TRBD2. CDR1 is SGHDT and CDR2 is YYEEEE in the germline V gene. The CDR3 has 16 amino acids. The junction had 7 bases not matched to a gene; V was cut back by 3 bases and J by 0 bases. The CDR3 region is CASSSSGLKSTDTQYF. The CDR3 coding sequence is TGTGCCAGCAGCTCGTCGGGACTAAAGAGCACAGATACGCAGTATTTT.

The V gene is TRBV5-1, the J gene TRBJ2-7, with 7 bases lining up with TRBD2. CDR3 length: 15 residues. Germline values: CDR1 SGHRS, CDR2 YFSETQ. V shed 4 bases, J shed 7 bases, and the junction held 14 bases outside the gene matches. As DNA, the CDR3 is TGCGCCAGCAGCCCGGCGGGGCGGGAGTTGGGAGAGCAGTACTTC. Translation: CASSPAGRELGEQYF.

V gene TRBV30 combines with J gene TRBJ2-3; the D gene is possibly TRBD1 (5 bases). CDR3 size: 15 residues. V was trimmed by 2 bases and J by 4 bases, leaving 16 bases between them. CDR1 and CDR2 (germline): GTSNPN, SVGIG (reference sequence). The CDR3 loop is CAWSPGHKGADTQYF. CDR3 sequence (DNA): TGTGCCTGGAGTCCAGGACACAAGGGCGCAGATACGCAGTATTTT.

The rearrangement joins TRBV5-8 to TRBJ1-4; D ambiguous. V was shortened by 5 bases and J by 8 bases, with 13 bases between the two germline ends. There are 13 residues in the CDR3. CDR1 and CDR2 (germline): SGHTS, YDEGEE. The CDR3 sequence: CASSLTRREKLFF. In DNA, the CDR3 is TGTGCCAGCAGTTTAACAAGGAGGGAAAAACTGTTTTTT.

The rearrangement uses TRBV9 and TRBJ1-1, with 9 positions matching TRBD1. The V and J ends lost 8 bases and 4 bases, in that order; junction bases with no gene match: 9. Germline V gene data show CDR1 as SGDLS and CDR2 as YYNGEE. The CDR3 is 14 residues long. CDR3 sequence: CASTQGAFSTEAFF. CDR3 sequence (DNA): TGTGCCAGTACACAGGGGGCTTTTTCCACTGAAGCTTTCTTT.

CDR3 nucleotides: TGTGCCAGCAGCTCTTTAGGGAGGGGAGAGACCCAGTACTTC. Translation: CASSSLGRGETQYF. The rearrangement joins TRBV5-4 to TRBJ2-5; TRBD2 matches at 7 bases. The CDR3 spans 14 residues. V gave up 3 bases and J gave up 4 bases; unmatched junction bases: 6. Germline CDR1 and CDR2: SGHNT and YYREEE (reference sequence). Full variable domain (remainder filled in from reference TRBV5-4 and TRBJ2-5): ETGVTQSPTHLIKTRGQQVTLRCSSQSGHNTVSWYQQALGQGPQFIFQYYREEENGRGNFPPRFSGLQFPNYSSELNVNALELDDSALYLCASSSLGRGETQYFGPGTRLLVL.

A single count supports this clone. This rearrangement joins TRBV6-5 to TRBJ2-7, with D tentatively TRBD1 (5 bases). The germline CDR1 and CDR2 sequences are MNHEY and SVGAGI. The V gene lost 5 bases and the J gene lost 3 bases, with 17 bases spanning the gap. The CDR3 spans 15 residues. CDR3: CASSPYFDSHYEQYF. In DNA, the CDR3 is TGTGCCAGCAGTCCATACTTCGACAGTCACTACGAGCAGTACTTC.

A few counts support this clone. The chain couples TRBV10-3 to TRBJ2-7; D uncertain. The CDR3 runs to 14 residues. Per germline, CDR1 ENHRY and CDR2 SYGVKD. V was shortened by 3 bases and J by 4 bases, with 13 bases between the two germline ends. The CDR3 coding sequence is TGTGCCATCAGTGACCGGACCGATTTATACGAGCAGTACTTC. It translates to CAISDRTDLYEQYF.

The chain recombines TRBV6-5 with TRBJ1-2; 7 nucleotides agree with TRBD1. The CDR3 length is 12 residues. The ends lost 0 bases at V and 10 bases at J; junction bases unmatched: 2. Germline V gene sequence: CDR1 MNHEY, CDR2 SVGAGI. DNA of the CDR3: TGTGCCAGCAGTTACTCACAGGGGTCCTACACCTTC. The encoded protein is CASSYSQGSYTF.

This clone was observed a few times. V is TRBV7-8 and J is TRBJ2-3; D perhaps matches TRBD2 (6 bases). The V end lost 1 base, the J end lost 5 bases, and 16 bases lay between the germline ends. Germline V gives CDR1 SGHVS, CDR2 FQNEAQ. This CDR3 has 16 residues. The CDR3 loop reads CASSLGGAGRKDTQYF. The DNA for the CDR3 is TGTGCCAGCAGCTTAGGGGGAGCGGGTAGGAAAGATACGCAGTATTTT.

The chain uses TRBV9 and TRBJ1-1; D is uncertain. This CDR3 region has 15 residues. Germline V lookup: CDR1 SGDLS, CDR2 YYNGEE. V lost 0 bases, J lost 1 base, and 10 bases lay in between. CDR3 amino acids: CASSVDSPENTEAFF. CDR3 DNA sequence: TGTGCCAGCAGCGTAGATTCGCCAGAGAACACTGAAGCTTTCTTT.

The genes are TRBV5-1 and TRBJ2-2; 7 bases fit TRBD2. The junction had 5 bases not matched to a gene; V was cut back by 1 base and J by 2 bases. The CDR3 spans 16 residues. CDR1 is SGHRS, CDR2 YFSETQ, per germline. The CDR3 DNA is TGCGCCAGCAGCTTGACGCTAGCGGTTAACACCGGGGAGCTGTTTTTT. It is translated as CASSLTLAVNTGELFF.

In its sample, this clone was seen a few times. The chain couples TRBV5-1 to TRBJ2-7, with D hard to call. Germline CDR1 reads SGHRS; CDR2 reads YFSETQ. There are 13 residues in the CDR3. V lost 1 base and J lost 2, with 7 bases in between. CDR3: CASSLWTAYEQYF. The CDR3 DNA reads TGCGCCAGCAGCTTGTGGACCGCCTACGAGCAGTACTTC.